What follows describes a single TCR beta chain. The antigen is undetermined. The V gene's germline CDR1 is LNHDA and CDR2 SQIVND (reference sequence). The CDR3 runs to 15 residues. The ends lost 5 bases at V and 3 bases at J; junction bases unmatched: 7. This specimen comes from a study of cytotoxic CD8 clonotypes in ibrutinib-treated CLL. Whole-study context: Investigators reported 25 or so partial and 2 complete responses; after median roughly 65 months, around 15 patients remained remitted and about 12 progressed. Response samples came after a median around twelve months of treatment, range 6 to 36.

Findings and limits, study-wide: Increased clonality at ibrutinib response gave way to a return toward baseline at progression.

Data came from immunoSEQ multiplex PCR; TCRdb stores just in-frame clones and leaves some out. Seen here are about 140,000 clones, approximately 80% observed once, and the top ten hold 28%. The chain employs TRBV19 and TRBJ1-2; 9 nucleotides line up with TRBD1. The sample in question was PBMCs, obtained after 12 months of ibrutinib treatment. This TCR was recovered from a human donor with chronic lymphocytic leukemia. In DNA form, the CDR3 reads TGTGCCAGTAGTCTATCGACAGGGGGTTACTATGGCTACACCTTC. Protein sequence: CASSLSTGGYYGYTF.